The 18 T cell receptor beta chains below come from one sample, sequenced in a study of blood T cell repertoires in COVID-19. This table comes from immunoSEQ multiplex PCR, and its TCRdb copy is limited to in-frame clones, with some not included. The sample includes around 110,000 clones, around 80% of them seen just once. Source material: peripheral blood. The receptor set was obtained from a woman aged 60-75 years with acute or convalescent COVID-19.

V is TRBV5-4 and J is TRBJ2-1, with D perhaps matching TRBD2 (7 bases). This CDR3 comprises 15 residues. CDR1 and CDR2 from the germline V gene are SGHNT and YYREEE (reference sequence). The germline V and J ends were trimmed by 7 bases and 1 base, with 15 bases remaining between them. The DNA for the CDR3 is TGTGCCAGCGTAGAGAGGGGGGGGTCCTACAATGAGCAGTTCTTC. Its protein is CASVERGGSYNEQFF. Variable domain in full (rest from reference TRBV5-4 and TRBJ2-1): ETGVTQSPTHLIKTRGQQVTLRCSSQSGHNTVSWYQQALGQGPQFIFQYYREEENGRGNFPPRFSGLQFPNYSSELNVNALELDDSALYLCASVERGGSYNEQFFGPGTRLTVL.

This clone came up a few times. V and J are TRBV12-3 or TRBV12-4 and TRBJ1-1, with D maybe TRBD1 (5 bases). The V end lost 3 bases, the J end lost 0 bases, and 5 bases lay between the germline ends. This CDR3 spans 13 amino acids. The chain's CDR3 is CASSLTVNTEAFF. The CDR3 coding sequence is TGTGCCAGCAGTTTGACAGTGAACACTGAAGCTTTCTTT.

This chain uses TRBV10-3 with TRBJ2-1, with 14 bases aligning to TRBD2. The CDR3 length is 17 residues. The ends lost 9 bases at V and 2 bases at J; junction bases unmatched: 9. Looked up from germline, CDR1 is ENHRY and CDR2 is SYGVKD. Written as DNA, the CDR3 is TGTGCCATACAGACTAGCGGGGGGGAGGACGCCTACAATGAGCAGTTCTTC. This encodes CAIQTSGGEDAYNEQFF.

The CDR3 DNA reads as TGTGCCAGCAGCGAATGGGCGGTAGGGACTAGCGGGAGTGATGAGCAGTTCTTC. Encoded protein: CASSEWAVGTSGSDEQFF. The chain carries TRBV28 and TRBJ2-1; 14 bases line up with TRBD2. CDR3 size: 18 residues. The V and J ends lost 6 bases and 8 bases, in that order; junction bases with no gene match: 15. Germline V gives CDR1 MDHEN, CDR2 SYDVKM.

This clone was seen just once. The chain's CDR3 is CASRPGMSNTEKLFF. The DNA of the CDR3 is TGCGCCAGCAGGCCCGGGATGTCCAATACTGAAAAACTGTTTTTT. V is TRBV5-1 and J is TRBJ1-4; no clear D gene. The CDR3 contains 15 residues. Germline V gives CDR1 SGHRS, CDR2 YFSETQ. The ends were cut back, 5 bases at V and 7 bases at J, with 18 bases in the middle.

The J gene is TRBJ2-3, the V gene TRBV27, with 10 bases lining up with TRBD2. With V trimmed by 2 bases and J by 2 bases, 7 bases remained unmatched. Germline CDR1 MNHEY, CDR2 SMNVEV (reference sequence). There are 17 residues in the CDR3. The CDR3 reads CASSLDGLAEVTDTQYF. The CDR3 DNA is TGTGCCAGCAGTTTAGATGGACTAGCGGAGGTCACAGATACGCAGTATTTT.

The chain links TRBV12-5 to TRBJ1-1; a weak D match, TRBD1 (6 bases). This CDR3 region has 15 residues. The V gene's germline CDR1 is LGHNT and CDR2 FRNRAP. Trimming removed 4 bases at V and 3 bases at J, with 15 bases between. CDR3 loop: CASGSRQVAHTEAFF. The CDR3 coding sequence is TGTGCTAGTGGTTCCCGACAGGTGGCACACACTGAAGCTTTCTTT. The variable domain in full, with the rest retrieved from reference TRBV12-5 and TRBJ1-1, is DARVTQTPRHKVTEMGQEVTMRCQPILGHNTVFWYRQTMMQGLELLAYFRNRAPLDDSGMPKDRFSAEMPDATLATLKIQPSEPRDSAVYFCASGSRQVAHTEAFFGQGTRLTVV.

The J gene is TRBJ2-7, the V gene TRBV7-3, with D maybe TRBD2 (6 bases). Germline V gene sequence: CDR1 SGHTA, CDR2 FQGTGA. The germline V and J ends were trimmed by 2 bases and 2 bases, with 13 bases remaining between them. The CDR3 runs to 15 residues. The CDR3 nucleotides are TGTGCCAGCAGCTTAGGGTGGGGAGGACCCTACGAGCAGTACTTC. Translation: CASSLGWGGPYEQYF.

The CDR3 region has the DNA TGTGCCAGCAGTGATCCATCCCGAGGATTGCCCGAATACGGGCAGTTCTTC. Protein: CASSDPSRGLPEYGQFF. The chain employs TRBV6-1 and TRBJ2-1; D not certain. The CDR3 has 17 amino acids. V lost 3 bases and J 12 bases, leaving 27 bases between the germline ends. Germline-derived CDR1 and CDR2 are MNHNS and SASEGT.

The chain links TRBV7-8 to TRBJ1-1, with a possible D match to TRBD1 (5 bases). The CDR3 loop spans 15 amino acids. CDR1 is SGHVS, CDR2 FQNEAQ, per germline. Trimming left V 1 base short and J 0 bases short, with 9 bases between. Here the CDR3 reads CASSLEMGLNTEAFF. CDR3 sequence (DNA): TGTGCCAGCAGCTTAGAGATGGGGCTGAACACTGAAGCTTTCTTT.

This chain connects TRBV5-1 to TRBJ2-1; 9 nucleotides line up with TRBD2. Looked up from germline, CDR1 is SGHRS and CDR2 is YFSETQ. Trimming cost V 2 bases and J 7 bases; bases outside gene matches: 10. The CDR3 is 16 amino acids. The CDR3 DNA sequence: TGCGCCAGCAGCTTCGTCGGCCTAGCGGGAAGAAATGAGCAGTTCTTC. This encodes CASSFVGLAGRNEQFF.

The chain combines TRBV7-8 with TRBJ2-7; 8 bases are a match to TRBD2. The CDR3 consists of 14 residues. Looked up from germline, CDR1 is SGHVS and CDR2 is FQNEAQ. After removal of 1 base from V and 3 bases from J, the junction contained 2 bases not matched to a gene. CDR3 DNA: TGTGCCAGCAGCTTAGGTCTAGCGGGCTACGAGCAGTACTTC. Translating it yields CASSLGLAGYEQYF.

The genes are TRBV27 and TRBJ2-7; a possible D gene is TRBD2 (7 bases). Per the germline V gene, CDR1 is MNHEY and CDR2 is SMNVEV (reference sequence). CDR3 length equals 14 residues. V lost 5 bases to trimming and J lost 2 bases, with 13 bases between them. The CDR3 DNA is TGTGCCAGCAGTAAACGAGGGGGGGCCTACGAGCAGTACTTC. It codes for CASSKRGGAYEQYF.

The chain couples TRBV5-1 to TRBJ2-1; TRBD2 is a possible D gene (7 bases). The germline gives CDR1 SGHRS, CDR2 YFSETQ. Trimming took 6 bases from V and 1 from J, leaving 11 bases between them. CDR3 length: 14 amino acids. This chain's CDR3 is CASKGGPSYNEQFF. CDR3 DNA sequence: TGCGCCAGCAAGGGGGGGCCGTCCTACAATGAGCAGTTCTTC.

The chain is built from TRBV7-2 and TRBJ2-3; weak D call: TRBD2 (6 bases). Trimming pared 6 bases from V and 1 base from J, leaving 17 bases between. Germline CDR1 reads SGHTA; CDR2 reads FQGNSA. The CDR3 runs 16 residues. The CDR3 loop is CASSSWPGGGTDTQYF. The CDR3 DNA reads as TGTGCCAGCAGTTCATGGCCTGGCGGGGGCACAGATACGCAGTATTTT.

This chain links TRBV19 with TRBJ2-1; TRBD1 matches at 7 bases. Trimming at V came to 4 bases and at J to 3 bases, leaving 9 bases not matched to a gene. Looked up from germline, CDR1 is LNHDA and CDR2 is SQIVND (reference sequence). The CDR3 has 16 amino acids. CDR3 loop: CASSTTKGTDYNEQFF. The CDR3 DNA reads as TGTGCCAGTAGTACAACAAAAGGGACAGACTACAATGAGCAGTTCTTC.

The V gene is TRBV19, the J gene TRBJ1-5, with D unclear. The V and J ends lost 0 bases and 0 bases respectively, with 6 bases between them. The CDR3 has 15 residues. Germline V gene lookup returns CDR1 LNHDA and CDR2 SQIVND (reference sequence). CDR3 bases: TGTGCCAGTAGTATAGATATCGGTAGCAATCAGCCCCAGCATTTT. It is translated as CASSIDIGSNQPQHF.

The chain joins TRBV7-9 to TRBJ1-1; 8 bases agree with TRBD1. Trimming at V came to 7 bases and at J to 3 bases, leaving 7 bases not matched to a gene. Germline CDR1 SEHNR, CDR2 FQNEAQ (reference sequence). This CDR3 comprises 14 residues. The CDR3 coding sequence is TGTGCCAGCACAAAATCGACAGGGGACACTGAAGCTTTCTTT. Its translation is CASTKSTGDTEAFF.